This is a list of T cell receptor beta chains from one sample in a study of shared T cell receptors in the human thymus. Sequenced by immunoSEQ multiplex PCR; TCRdb stores in-frame clones only, minus some. The sample consists of hundreds of thousands of clones, approximately 83% of them appearing once. This sample was also put to use in a study of human thymus T cells.

Specimen: thymocytes. Every receptor here comes from a girl in the first two years of life with a congenital heart defect. Each CDR3 is given with its conserved first and last residue. Fields, in order: CDR3 protein, CDR3 DNA, CDR3 length, V gene, clone size, J gene, D gene. The D gene is left open where the match is weak. For some rows the clone size is stated as once, few or many, or as a class when expanded; others skip it.

CDR3: CASSESGGRWSNSPLHF
DNA: TGCGCCAGCAGTGAGTCAGGGGGCCGGTGGAGTAATTCACCCCTCCACTTT
length: 17
V: TRBV10-2
size: NA
J: TRBJ1-6
D: TRBD1

CDR3: CASSFSSGRSSYNEQFF
DNA: TGTGCCAGCAGTTTCTCCAGCGGGAGGAGCTCCTACAATGAGCAGTTCTTC
length: 17
V: TRBV28
size: NA
J: TRBJ2-1
D: TRBD2

CDR3: CATSSRQSGNEKLFF
DNA: TGTGCCACCAGCTCACGACAGTCCGGTAATGAAAAACTGTTTTTT
length: 15
V: TRBV15
size: NA
J: TRBJ1-4
D: NA

CDR3: CASSPPANYGYTF
DNA: TGTGCCAGCAGCCCCCCGGCTAACTATGGCTACACCTTC
length: 13
V: TRBV9
size: NA
J: TRBJ1-2
D: NA

CDR3: CASSQDRANSPLHF
DNA: TGTGCCAGCAGCCAAGACAGGGCGAATTCACCCCTCCACTTT
length: 14
V: TRBV14
size: NA
J: TRBJ1-6
D: NA

CDR3: CSVERRPAGKLFF
DNA: TGCAGCGTTGAGCGGAGGCCTGCGGGAAAACTGTTTTTT
length: 13
V: TRBV29-1
size: NA
J: TRBJ1-4
D: NA

CDR3: CASSPLGAKGEKLFF
DNA: TGTGCCAGCAGTCCCTTAGGGGCAAAAGGGGAAAAACTGTTTTTT
length: 15
V: TRBV7-2
size: NA
J: TRBJ1-4
D: NA

CDR3: CASSIPTPSPGPTRDTQYF
DNA: TGTGCCAGTAGTATACCTACCCCCAGTCCGGGTCCAACCCGGGATACGCAGTATTTT
length: 19
V: TRBV19
size: NA
J: TRBJ2-3
D: NA

CDR3: CASSLNRQLGGTEAFF
DNA: TGCGCCAGCAGCCTAAACCGACAGCTGGGGGGGACTGAAGCTTTCTTT
length: 16
V: TRBV4-3
size: NA
J: TRBJ1-1
D: NA

CDR3: CASKASRAILRSTEAFF
DNA: TGTGCCAGTAAGGCTAGCAGAGCAATCCTACGGAGCACTGAAGCTTTCTTT
length: 17
V: TRBV19
size: NA
J: TRBJ1-1
D: NA

CDR3: CASSLDLLAGAIHQFF
DNA: TGTGCCAGCAGCTTAGATTTACTAGCGGGGGCCATTCACCAGTTCTTC
length: 16
V: TRBV11-2
size: NA
J: TRBJ2-1
D: TRBD2

CDR3: CASSSGLGRRRDTQYF
DNA: TGTGCCAGCAGCTCAGGACTAGGGAGAAGGCGAGATACGCAGTATTTT
length: 16
V: TRBV28
size: NA
J: TRBJ2-3
D: TRBD2

CDR3: CASSLPRLASGELFF
DNA: TGTGCCAGCAGCTTACCGAGACTAGCGTCCGGGGAGCTGTTTTTT
length: 15
V: TRBV5-6
size: NA
J: TRBJ2-2
D: TRBD2

CDR3: CASSQIGESNSPLHF
DNA: TGCGCCAGCAGCCAGATTGGGGAGTCTAATTCACCCCTCCACTTT
length: 15
V: TRBV4-3
size: NA
J: TRBJ1-6
D: NA

CDR3: CASSELARGGGYEQYF
DNA: TGCGCCAGCAGCGAACTGGCTCGGGGGGGCGGCTACGAGCAGTACTTC
length: 16
V: TRBV4-3
size: NA
J: TRBJ2-7
D: TRBD2

CDR3: CASIHRDSEVDSGNQPQHF
DNA: TGTGCCAGTATCCACCGGGACTCCGAGGTAGATAGCGGCAATCAGCCCCAGCATTTT
length: 19
V: TRBV19
size: NA
J: TRBJ1-5
D: NA

CDR3: CASDSGPNTGELFF
DNA: TGTGCTAGTGACTCAGGGCCGAACACCGGGGAGCTGTTTTTT
length: 14
V: TRBV12-5
size: NA
J: TRBJ2-2
D: NA

CDR3: CASSQGQGRRDYGYTF
DNA: TGTGCCAGCAGCCAAGGACAGGGTAGGCGCGACTATGGCTACACCTTC
length: 16
V: TRBV14
size: few
J: TRBJ1-2
D: TRBD1

CDR3: CASSLADTYEQYF
DNA: TGTGCCAGCAGCTTGGCAGATACCTACGAGCAGTACTTC
length: 13
V: TRBV7-9
size: NA
J: TRBJ2-7
D: NA

CDR3: CASSYSNSDRNYTF
DNA: TGTGCCAGCAGTTACTCGAATTCAGACAGAAACTACACCTTC
length: 14
V: TRBV6-5
size: NA
J: TRBJ1-2
D: NA

CDR3: CASSEGAPTGVAGNTIYF
DNA: TGTGCCAGCAGTGAAGGGGCCCCGACAGGGGTTGCTGGAAACACCATATATTTT
length: 18
V: TRBV2
size: NA
J: TRBJ1-3
D: TRBD1

CDR3: CSVLHSGVKGSNEKLFF
DNA: TGCAGCGTTCTTCATTCCGGGGTCAAGGGCTCTAATGAAAAACTGTTTTTT
length: 17
V: TRBV29-1
size: NA
J: TRBJ1-4
D: NA

CDR3: CASSASTGAMSYGYTF
DNA: TGTGCCAGCAGCGCCTCGACAGGGGCGATGAGCTATGGCTACACCTTC
length: 16
V: TRBV9
size: NA
J: TRBJ1-2
D: TRBD1

CDR3: CASTPRDSLTMKQFF
DNA: TGTGCCAGTACCCCCCGGGACAGCCTTACAATGAAGCAGTTCTTC
length: 15
V: TRBV19
size: NA
J: TRBJ2-1
D: TRBD1

CDR3: CASSLGAGGYSPLHF
DNA: TGCGCCAGCAGCTTGGGTGCAGGAGGGTACTCACCCCTCCACTTT
length: 15
V: TRBV5-1
size: NA
J: TRBJ1-6
D: NA

CDR3: CASSPTGLGTEAFF
DNA: TGTGCCAGCAGTCCGACAGGGTTGGGGACTGAAGCTTTCTTT
length: 14
V: TRBV6-4
size: once
J: TRBJ1-1
D: TRBD1

CDR3: CASSVDRASRVYEQYF
DNA: TGTGCCAGCAGCGTAGATAGGGCGTCCAGGGTCTACGAGCAGTACTTC
length: 16
V: TRBV9
size: NA
J: TRBJ2-7
D: NA

CDR3: CASSLYGNYGYTF
DNA: TGTGCCAGCAGCTTGTACGGGAACTATGGCTACACCTTC
length: 13
V: TRBV5-4
size: NA
J: TRBJ1-2
D: NA

CDR3: CASSDTTGKVTYEQYF
DNA: TGTGCCAGCAGTGATACAACAGGGAAGGTAACCTACGAGCAGTACTTC
length: 16
V: TRBV27
size: NA
J: TRBJ2-7
D: NA

CDR3: CASGPPDSRENTQYF
DNA: TGTGCTAGTGGTCCCCCGGACAGCAGAGAGAATACGCAGTATTTT
length: 15
V: TRBV12-5
size: NA
J: TRBJ2-3
D: NA

CDR3: CASSLGAVLNYEQYF
DNA: TGCGCCAGCAGCTTGGGTGCAGTGTTAAACTACGAGCAGTACTTC
length: 15
V: TRBV5-1
size: few
J: TRBJ2-7
D: NA

CDR3: CASSDWSGWAHSNQPQHF
DNA: TGTGCCAGCAGTGATTGGTCAGGGTGGGCACATAGCAATCAGCCCCAGCATTTT
length: 18
V: TRBV2
size: NA
J: TRBJ1-5
D: NA

CDR3: CASSPPGGNYGYTF
DNA: TGTGCCAGTAGTCCCCCAGGGGGTAACTATGGCTACACCTTC
length: 14
V: TRBV19
size: NA
J: TRBJ1-2
D: TRBD1

CDR3: CASRVKGRGGRVDEQFF
DNA: TGTGCCAGCAGAGTTAAGGGGCGGGGGGGCAGGGTTGATGAGCAGTTCTTC
length: 17
V: TRBV5-4
size: NA
J: TRBJ2-1
D: TRBD2

CDR3: CASSQELGGPGRAFF
DNA: TGTGCCAGCAGCCAAGAATTGGGGGGTCCGGGTCGAGCTTTCTTT
length: 15
V: TRBV14
size: NA
J: TRBJ1-1
D: NA

CDR3: CASSLTGRGAGYEQYF
DNA: TGTGCCAGCAGCTTAACGGGACGGGGGGCTGGCTACGAGCAGTACTTC
length: 16
V: TRBV7-3
size: few
J: TRBJ2-7
D: NA

CDR3: CASSQGPWEWPQHF
DNA: TGCGCCAGCAGCCAAGGTCCGTGGGAGTGGCCCCAGCATTTT
length: 14
V: TRBV4-1
size: NA
J: TRBJ1-5
D: NA

CDR3: CASSGHRGRTDTQYF
DNA: TGTGCCAGCAGTGGGCACAGGGGGAGAACAGATACGCAGTATTTT
length: 15
V: TRBV2
size: NA
J: TRBJ2-3
D: TRBD1

CDR3: CASSPGTGRGTEAFF
DNA: TGTGCCAGTAGTCCCGGGACAGGGCGGGGCACTGAAGCTTTCTTT
length: 15
V: TRBV19
size: NA
J: TRBJ1-1
D: TRBD1

CDR3: CASSENRTGRIQETQYF
DNA: TGTGCCAGCAGTGAAAACAGGACAGGGCGAATCCAAGAGACCCAGTACTTC
length: 17
V: TRBV2
size: NA
J: TRBJ2-5
D: TRBD1

CDR3: CASTMTGGNPTYEQYF
DNA: TGCGCCAGCACCATGACAGGGGGTAACCCAACCTACGAGCAGTACTTC
length: 16
V: TRBV10-2
size: NA
J: TRBJ2-7
D: TRBD1

CDR3: CASSPDVVEQGSNEQFF
DNA: TGCGCCAGCAGCCCGGACGTAGTGGAGCAGGGGAGCAATGAGCAGTTCTTC
length: 17
V: TRBV4-1
size: NA
J: TRBJ2-1
D: NA

CDR3: CASSQALTGFYGYTF
DNA: TGCGCCAGCAGCCAAGCCCTGACAGGGTTCTATGGCTACACCTTC
length: 15
V: TRBV4-1
size: NA
J: TRBJ1-2
D: TRBD1

CDR3: CASSRGTGGRWETQYF
DNA: TGCGCCAGCAGCCGCGGGACAGGGGGTCGTTGGGAGACCCAGTACTTC
length: 16
V: TRBV5-1
size: NA
J: TRBJ2-5
D: TRBD1

CDR3: CASSFRPGIHEQYF
DNA: TGTGCCAGCAGCTTTAGGCCGGGGATTCACGAGCAGTACTTC
length: 14
V: TRBV5-6
size: NA
J: TRBJ2-7
D: NA

CDR3: CAISESGHLSDRGKSYGYTF
DNA: TGTGCCATCAGTGAGTCGGGCCATCTGTCGGACAGGGGGAAAAGCTATGGCTACACCTTC
length: 20
V: TRBV10-3
size: NA
J: TRBJ1-2
D: TRBD1

CDR3: CSVSGPGWGKNIQYF
DNA: TGCAGCGTCTCAGGGCCCGGGTGGGGCAAAAACATTCAGTACTTC
length: 15
V: TRBV29-1
size: NA
J: TRBJ2-4
D: NA

CDR3: CASSQQHGDYGYTF
DNA: TGTGCCAGCAGCCAGCAACACGGAGACTATGGCTACACCTTC
length: 14
V: TRBV14
size: once
J: TRBJ1-2
D: NA

CDR3: CASSLSAGLLNTEAFF
DNA: TGTGCCAGCAGTTTAAGTGCAGGCCTGTTGAACACTGAAGCTTTCTTT
length: 16
V: TRBV27
size: once
J: TRBJ1-1
D: NA

CDR3: CASSFPDGTASTDTQYF
DNA: TGTGCCAGCAGCTTTCCGGACGGGACAGCTAGCACAGATACGCAGTATTTT
length: 17
V: TRBV5-8
size: NA
J: TRBJ2-3
D: TRBD1

CDR3: CASSPSTGWDNEQFF
DNA: TGTGCCAGCAGCCCTTCGACAGGGTGGGACAATGAGCAGTTCTTC
length: 15
V: TRBV5-6
size: few
J: TRBJ2-1
D: TRBD1

CDR3: CASSWDTGDNSPLHF
DNA: TGCGCCAGCAGCTGGGACACCGGCGATAATTCACCCCTCCACTTT
length: 15
V: TRBV5-1
size: NA
J: TRBJ1-6
D: NA